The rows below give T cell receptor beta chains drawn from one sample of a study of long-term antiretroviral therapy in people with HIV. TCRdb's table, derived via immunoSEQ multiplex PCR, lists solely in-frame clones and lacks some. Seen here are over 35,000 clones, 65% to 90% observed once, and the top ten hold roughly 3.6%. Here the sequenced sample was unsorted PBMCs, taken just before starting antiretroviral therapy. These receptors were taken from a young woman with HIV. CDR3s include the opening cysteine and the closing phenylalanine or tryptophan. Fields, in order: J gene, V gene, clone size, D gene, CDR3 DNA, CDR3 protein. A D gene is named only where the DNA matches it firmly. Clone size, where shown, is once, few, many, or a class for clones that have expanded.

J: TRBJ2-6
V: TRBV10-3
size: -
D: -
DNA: TGTGCCATCAGTGAGGGTTGGGTCGGTGGGGCCAACGTCCTGACTTTC
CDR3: CAISEGWVGGANVLTF

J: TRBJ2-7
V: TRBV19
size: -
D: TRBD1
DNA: TGTGCCAGTAGTTGGACAGGGGCGGATATTTACGAGCAGTACTTC
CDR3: CASSWTGADIYEQYF

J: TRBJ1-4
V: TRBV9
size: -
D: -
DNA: TGTGCCAGCAGCCCGTGGGGGGGCAGGGGAGCAACTAATGAAAAACTGTTTTTT
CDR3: CASSPWGGRGATNEKLFF

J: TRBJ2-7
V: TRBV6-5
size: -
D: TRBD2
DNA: TGTGCCAGCAGTTCGGGGGGAACCTACGAGCAGTACTTC
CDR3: CASSSGGTYEQYF

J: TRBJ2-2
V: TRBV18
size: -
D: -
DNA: TGTGCCAGCTCACTAAAGAGCAGTACAGGCGCGAACACCGGGGAGCTGTTTTTT
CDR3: CASSLKSSTGANTGELFF

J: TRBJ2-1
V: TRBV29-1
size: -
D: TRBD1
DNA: TGCAGCGGCTCCGGGACAGGGACCAATGAGCAGTTCTTC
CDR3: CSGSGTGTNEQFF

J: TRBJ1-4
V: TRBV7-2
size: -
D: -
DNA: TGTGCCAGCAGCCGAAATCGAGGAGATGAAAAACTGTTTTTT
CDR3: CASSRNRGDEKLFF

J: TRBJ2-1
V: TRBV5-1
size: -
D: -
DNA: TGCGCCAGCAGCTCCAGGGGGGATAATGAGCAGTTCTTC
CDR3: CASSSRGDNEQFF

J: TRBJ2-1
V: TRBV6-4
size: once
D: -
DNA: TGTGCCAGCGGTGCAGGGGCTAGCTCCTACAATGAGCAGTTCTTC
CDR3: CASGAGASSYNEQFF

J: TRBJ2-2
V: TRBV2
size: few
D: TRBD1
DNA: TGTGCCAGCAGTAACAGACAGGGGGCGGTCGGGGAGCTGTTTTTT
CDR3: CASSNRQGAVGELFF

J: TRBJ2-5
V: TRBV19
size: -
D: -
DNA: TGTGCCAGTAGTATTGGAGTGGGGCAGCGAGGGACCCAGTACTTC
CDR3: CASSIGVGQRGTQYF

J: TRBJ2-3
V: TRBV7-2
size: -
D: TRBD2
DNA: TGTGCCAGCAGCTTAGGCGGGAGGGTATCTGCGGCAGATACGCAGTATTTT
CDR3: CASSLGGRVSAADTQYF

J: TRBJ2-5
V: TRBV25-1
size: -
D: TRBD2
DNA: TGTGCCAGCTTAGACGTTAAGAGCGGGAGGGCCGGGGAGACCCAGTACTTC
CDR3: CASLDVKSGRAGETQYF

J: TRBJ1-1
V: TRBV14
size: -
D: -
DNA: TGTGCCAGCAGCCGAGGGGGAGGGACTGAAGCTTTCTTT
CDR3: CASSRGGGTEAFF

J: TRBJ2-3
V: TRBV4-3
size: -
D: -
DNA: TGCGCCAGCAGCCAAGAAGGGGGGTACCCGACGCAGTATTTT
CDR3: CASSQEGGYPTQYF

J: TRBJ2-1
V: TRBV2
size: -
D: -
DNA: TGTGCCAGCAGGTTTCCGAGCGGCGGGGCCCCCGTTAACTACAATGAGCAGTTCTTC
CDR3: CASRFPSGGAPVNYNEQFF

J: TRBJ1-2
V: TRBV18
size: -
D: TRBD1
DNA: TGTGCCAGCTCACCCTCCACCCTTTCCGGGACAGGGGAGAGGGGCTACACCTTC
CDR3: CASSPSTLSGTGERGYTF

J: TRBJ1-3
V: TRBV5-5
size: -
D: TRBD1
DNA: TGTGCCAGCAGCTTTGGGTTTGGACAGGGCAACTCTGGAAACACCATATATTTT
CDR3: CASSFGFGQGNSGNTIYF

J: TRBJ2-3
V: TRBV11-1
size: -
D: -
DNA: TGTGCCAGCAGTATTCGGGGTGGCACAGATACGCAGTATTTT
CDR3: CASSIRGGTDTQYF

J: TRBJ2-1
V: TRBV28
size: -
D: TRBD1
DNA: TGTGCCAGCAGTTTACTGGACAGGCTCGACAATGAGCAGTTCTTC
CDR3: CASSLLDRLDNEQFF

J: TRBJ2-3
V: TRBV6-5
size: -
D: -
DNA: TGTGCCAGCAGTTACTCGTATTCGACAGATACGCAGTATTTT
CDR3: CASSYSYSTDTQYF

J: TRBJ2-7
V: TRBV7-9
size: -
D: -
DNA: TGTGCCAGCAGCTTAGGGTCGCTAGCGTCTCCTCCTTGGGACGAGCAGTACTTC
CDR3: CASSLGSLASPPWDEQYF

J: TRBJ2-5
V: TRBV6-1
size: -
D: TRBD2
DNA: TGTGCCAGCAGTGGAACTACTAGCGGGGGAGGGGGCGGGACCCAGTACTTC
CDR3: CASSGTTSGGGGGTQYF

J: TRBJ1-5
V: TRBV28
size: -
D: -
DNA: TGTGCCAGCTGGGCGTGGGCGGATCAGCCCCAGCATTTT
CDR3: CASWAWADQPQHF

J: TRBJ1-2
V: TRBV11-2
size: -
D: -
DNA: TGTGCCAGCAGCTTAGACAGGGACTATGGCTACACCTTC
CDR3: CASSLDRDYGYTF

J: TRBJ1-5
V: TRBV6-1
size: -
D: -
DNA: TGTGCCAGCAGTGGGGGCCTTCAAGCTTTTCAGCCCCAGCATTTT
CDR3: CASSGGLQAFQPQHF

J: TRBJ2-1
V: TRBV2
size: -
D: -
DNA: TGTGCCAGCCGTTTGTCGGGGGATGAGCAGTTCTTC
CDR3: CASRLSGDEQFF

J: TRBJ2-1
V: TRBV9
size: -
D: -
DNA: TGTGCCAGCAGCGTAGAGGGCCTAGCAAGGCACGGCCCCTACAATGAGCAGTTCTTC
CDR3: CASSVEGLARHGPYNEQFF

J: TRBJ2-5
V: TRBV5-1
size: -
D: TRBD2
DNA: TGCGCCAGCAGCTTGGCCTTAGCGGGAGACCCAGAGACCCAGTACTTC
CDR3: CASSLALAGDPETQYF

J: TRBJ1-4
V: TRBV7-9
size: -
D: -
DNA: TGTGCCAGCAGCTTAGGGGATGTCCAGGCGGGTGAAAAACTGTTTTTT
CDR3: CASSLGDVQAGEKLFF

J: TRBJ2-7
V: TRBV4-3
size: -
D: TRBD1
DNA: TGCGCCAGCAGCCAAGATCGGGGGACAGGTTACTACGAGCAGTACTTC
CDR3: CASSQDRGTGYYEQYF

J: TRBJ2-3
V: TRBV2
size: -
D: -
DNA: TGTGCCAGCAGGCAGGGAGTACGCACAGATACGCAGTATTTT
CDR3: CASRQGVRTDTQYF

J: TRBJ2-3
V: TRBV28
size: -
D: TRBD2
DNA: TGTGCCAGCAGAGGGACTAGCCTACAACTAAATACGCAGTATTTT
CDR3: CASRGTSLQLNTQYF

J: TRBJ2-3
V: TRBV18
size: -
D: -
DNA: TGTGCCAGCTCACGTGTCGCAGATACGCAGTATTTT
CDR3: CASSRVADTQYF

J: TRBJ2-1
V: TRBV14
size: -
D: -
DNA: TGTGCCAGCAGCCAAGTTGTATATTTGCAGCAGTTCTTC
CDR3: CASSQVVYLQQFF

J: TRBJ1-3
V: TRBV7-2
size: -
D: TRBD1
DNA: TGTGCCAGCAGCTTAAACAGGGGTAGGGCTGGAAACACCATATATTTT
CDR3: CASSLNRGRAGNTIYF

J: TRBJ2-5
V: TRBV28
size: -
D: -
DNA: TGTGCCAGCAGCTTACAGGGAGGTGGGGAGACCCAGTACTTC
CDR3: CASSLQGGGETQYF

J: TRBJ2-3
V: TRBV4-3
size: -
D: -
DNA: TGCGCCAGCAGCCAAGATCCCGGGGACACAGATACGCAGTATTTT
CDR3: CASSQDPGDTDTQYF

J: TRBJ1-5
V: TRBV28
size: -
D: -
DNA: TGTGCCAGAGAGGGTTGTTCGGGGTGCAATCAGCCCCAGCATTTT
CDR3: CAREGCSGCNQPQHF